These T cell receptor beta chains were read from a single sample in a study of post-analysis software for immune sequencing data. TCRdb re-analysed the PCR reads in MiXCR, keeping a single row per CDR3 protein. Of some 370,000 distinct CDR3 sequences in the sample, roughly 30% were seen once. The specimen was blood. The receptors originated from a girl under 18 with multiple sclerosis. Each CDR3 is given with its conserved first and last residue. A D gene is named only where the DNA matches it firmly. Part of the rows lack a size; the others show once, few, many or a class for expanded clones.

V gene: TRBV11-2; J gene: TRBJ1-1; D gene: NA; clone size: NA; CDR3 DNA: TGTGCCAGCAGCCCACAGAGGAACACTGAAGCTTTCTTT; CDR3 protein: CASSPQRNTEAFF
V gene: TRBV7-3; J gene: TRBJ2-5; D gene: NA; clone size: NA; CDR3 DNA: TGTGCCAGCAGCCTCGGCCAGGGGACCCAGTACTTC; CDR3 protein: CASSLGQGTQYF
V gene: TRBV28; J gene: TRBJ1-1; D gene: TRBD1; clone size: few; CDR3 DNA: TGTGCCAGCAGTAACCACCGGGACAGGGGAGTGTACACTGAAGCTTTCTTT; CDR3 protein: CASSNHRDRGVYTEAFF
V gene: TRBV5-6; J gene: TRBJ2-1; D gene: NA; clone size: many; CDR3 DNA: TGTGCCAGCAGTCCGAGAGGGGCCAATGAGCAGTTCTTC; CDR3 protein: CASSPRGANEQFF
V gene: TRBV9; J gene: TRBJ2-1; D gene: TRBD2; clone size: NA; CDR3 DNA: TGTGCCAGCAGCGTAGGGACTAGCGGGGGCCGCTCCTACAATGAGCAGTTCTTC; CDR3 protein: CASSVGTSGGRSYNEQFF
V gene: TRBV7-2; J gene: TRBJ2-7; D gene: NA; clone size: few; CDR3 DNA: TGTGCCAGCAGCCTCTCAGGGGTTCACGAGCAGTACTTC; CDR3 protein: CASSLSGVHEQYF
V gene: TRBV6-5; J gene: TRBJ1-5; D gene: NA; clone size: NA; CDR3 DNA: TGTGCCAGCGCTCAAGGGCCCCCGGGTCAGCCCCAGCATTTT; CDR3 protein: CASAQGPPGQPQHF
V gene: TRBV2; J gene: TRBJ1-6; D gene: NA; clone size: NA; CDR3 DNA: TGTGCCAGCACCTCGGGCTATAATTCACCCCTCCACTTT; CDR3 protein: CASTSGYNSPLHF
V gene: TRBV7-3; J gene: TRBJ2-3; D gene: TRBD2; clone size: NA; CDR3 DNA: TGTGCCAGCAGCCCGGGACTAGCGGGGCCGACAGATACGCAGTATTTT; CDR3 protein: CASSPGLAGPTDTQYF
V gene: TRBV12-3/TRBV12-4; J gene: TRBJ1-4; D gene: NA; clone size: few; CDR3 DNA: TGTGCCAGCAGTTGGGCAGGTGAAAAACTGTTTTTT; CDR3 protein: CASSWAGEKLFF
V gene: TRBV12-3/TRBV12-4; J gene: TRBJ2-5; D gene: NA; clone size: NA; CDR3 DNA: TGTGCCAGCAGTCTCGTCAGGAGAGAGACCCAGTACTTC; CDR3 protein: CASSLVRRETQYF